A single sample is the source of the 23 T cell receptor beta chains below, sequenced in a study of patients and donors after allogeneic stem cell transplantation. TCRdb redid the calling of the RT-PCR reads with MiXCR, one entry per CDR3 protein. The sample lists around 27,000 distinct CDR3 sequences; about 8% were seen once. Sequencing was carried out using blood, either unsorted or a sorted T cell fraction (not recorded which). The receptors originated from a human donor who was either an allogeneic HSCT recipient or a stem cell or donor lymphocyte infusion donor (not recorded which). It is not recorded whose cells these are; they may come from a transplant donor.

Many counts were recorded for this clonotype. This chain links TRBV6-5 with TRBJ1-2; D call uncertain. Germline V lookup: CDR1 MNHEY, CDR2 SVGAGI. The CDR3 totals 13 residues. V lost 1 base and J lost 3, with 6 bases in between. CDR3: CASSYYSDYGYTF. The CDR3 DNA sequence: TGTGCCAGCAGTTACTACTCAGACTATGGCTACACCTTC.

This clonotype was recorded many times. The chain has TRBV7-9 and TRBJ2-3, with D uncertain. From germline, CDR1 is SEHNR and CDR2 FQNEAQ (reference sequence). With 2 bases removed from V and 0 bases from J, the gap between germline ends came to 12 bases. The CDR3 length is 16 residues. The CDR3 DNA reads as TGTGCCAGCAGCTTATTGGGGTCCCTTAGCACAGATACGCAGTATTTT. It encodes CASSLLGSLSTDTQYF.

This clonotype was picked up many times. One end of the junction varies from germline; a read error may be responsible. J is TRBJ2-3 and V is TRBV7-7; 7 nucleotides agree with TRBD1. CDR3 size: 18 residues. CDR1 SSHAT and CDR2 FNYEAQ come from the germline V gene (reference sequence). This CDR3 reads CASSLVPRAGGSTDTQYF. CDR3 nucleotide sequence: TGTGCTAGCAGCTTAGTTCCGCGGGCAGGGGGTTCGACAGATACGCAGTATTTT.

There are a few counts of this clonotype. The V and J genes are TRBV11-2 and TRBJ2-2; the match to TRBD2 covers 14 bases. The CDR3 runs 16 residues. V lost 4 bases, J lost 8 bases, and 6 bases stayed unmatched. Per the germline V gene, CDR1 is SGHAT and CDR2 is FQNNGV. As DNA, the CDR3 is TGTGCCAGCAGCTCCAGACTAGCGGGGGGGCCTGGGGAGCTGTTTTTT. Protein: CASSSRLAGGPGELFF. Variable domain in full (rest from reference TRBV11-2 and TRBJ2-2): EAGVAQSPRYKIIEKRQSVAFWCNPISGHATLYWYQQILGQGPKLLIQFQNNGVVDDSQLPKDRFSAERLKGVDSTLKIQPAKLEDSAVYLCASSSRLAGGPGELFFGEGSRLTVL.

A few counts support this clonotype. The V call is TRBV20-1, the J call TRBJ2-3, with TRBD2 identical over 7 bases. V was pared by 7 bases and J by 2 bases, with 6 bases of the junction left unmatched. Germline V gene sequence: CDR1 DFQATT, CDR2 SNEGSKA (reference sequence). This CDR3 spans 13 amino acids. The CDR3 nucleotides are TGCAGTGTTGTGCGGGACTACACAGATACGCAGTATTTT. Residues: CSVVRDYTDTQYF.

This clonotype was counted between two and nine times. The rearrangement joins TRBV2 to TRBJ2-5; 8 bases fit TRBD1. The CDR3 totals 12 residues. Trimming took 8 bases from V and 4 from J; bases not matched to a gene: 3. The germline V gene encodes CDR1 SNHLY and CDR2 FYNNEI. Here the CDR3 DNA reads TGTGCCAGCGGAGACAGGGGAGAGACCCAGTACTTC. Protein product: CASGDRGETQYF.

The chain employs TRBV11-1 and TRBJ2-5; 7 bases line up with TRBD1. There are 18 residues in the CDR3. J gave up 5 bases and V 2 bases, and 17 bases lay outside the gene matches. Looked up from germline, CDR1 is SGHAT and CDR2 is FQDESV (reference sequence). As DNA, the CDR3 is TGTGCCAGCAGCTTAAGAGGAGGCCAACTTAGACAGGGTGAGACCCAGTACTTC. Translating gives CASSLRGGQLRQGETQYF.

This clonotype is classed as large. The genes are TRBV5-1 and TRBJ1-1, with D unclear. CDR3 length equals 15 residues. Trimming removed 4 bases at V and 0 bases at J, with 13 bases between. From germline, CDR1 is SGHRS and CDR2 YFSETQ. The chain's CDR3 is CASSPSTSLNTEAFF. For the CDR3, the DNA is TGCGCCAGCAGCCCGTCAACAAGTCTGAACACTGAAGCTTTCTTT.

This clonotype was recorded many times. The J gene is TRBJ1-3, the V gene TRBV28; D ambiguous. Germline V CDR1 and CDR2: MDHEN, SYDVKM. V was trimmed by 11 bases and J by 2 bases, leaving 10 bases between them. The CDR3 is 12 residues long. CDR3 loop: CAGSTAGNTIYF. In nucleotides, the CDR3 is TGTGCCGGAAGTACGGCTGGAAACACCATATATTTT.

The chain links TRBV5-1 to TRBJ1-1; D not resolved. This CDR3 is built from 15 residues. Deletions cut 4 bases from V and 4 bases from J, with 17 bases between. Germline CDR1 SGHRS, CDR2 YFSETQ. For the CDR3, the DNA is TGCGCCAGCAGCACCACCTGGACGCCCGGCACTGAAGCTTTCTTT. Its translation is CASSTTWTPGTEAFF.

This clonotype was found many times. The chain joins TRBV7-3 to TRBJ2-2; D ambiguous. Germline loops: CDR1 SGHTA, CDR2 FQGTGA. V lost 2 bases to trimming and J lost 6 bases, with 7 bases between them. The CDR3 sequence is 13 residues long. The CDR3 region is CASSLLGSGELFF. The CDR3 DNA is TGTGCCAGCAGCTTACTGGGATCCGGGGAGCTGTTTTTT.

The chain carries TRBV13 and TRBJ1-3; D gene uncertain. This CDR3 has 14 residues. The V gene's germline CDR1 is PRHDT and CDR2 FYEKMQ (reference sequence). V was cut by 2 bases and J by 2 bases, with 7 bases left in between. The CDR3 protein is CASSLTAAGNTIYF. Written as DNA, the CDR3 is TGTGCCAGCAGCTTAACAGCAGCTGGAAACACCATATATTTT.

This clonotype was found a few times. The J gene is TRBJ2-3, the V gene TRBV6-1, with 8 bases aligning to TRBD1. This CDR3 spans 17 amino acids. Germline loops: CDR1 MNHNS, CDR2 SASEGT. Trimming took 6 bases from V and 1 from J; bases not matched to a gene: 12. The CDR3 nucleotides are TGTGCCAGCAGCATACGGGCCCCCAGGGGGCGCACAGATACGCAGTATTTT. Its translation: CASSIRAPRGRTDTQYF.

This clonotype was counted many times. The CDR3 region is CASSRRGTLYNEQFF. DNA for the CDR3: TGTGCCAGCAGCCGTAGGGGGACACTATACAATGAGCAGTTCTTC. V gene TRBV11-2 combines with J gene TRBJ2-1, with a tentative D call TRBD1 (6 bases). The ends were cut back, 5 bases at V and 4 bases at J, with 15 bases in the middle. The length of the CDR3 is 15 residues. CDR1 SGHAT and CDR2 FQNNGV come from the germline V gene.

This clonotype was seen many times. The J gene is TRBJ2-5, the V gene TRBV19, with 7 nucleotides matching TRBD1. Trimming removed 7 bases from V and 2 bases from J; junction bases left unmatched: 16. The CDR3 has 17 residues. CDR1 and CDR2 from the germline V gene are LNHDA and SQIVND (reference sequence). The CDR3 region has the DNA TGTGCCAGTACCCCGAACAGGGGACGGCCCGGGCAAGAGACCCAGTACTTC. It codes for CASTPNRGRPGQETQYF.

The chain uses TRBV3-1 and TRBJ2-5; the match to TRBD2 covers 10 bases. V shed 7 bases and J 5 bases; nucleotides not matched to a gene: 13. The CDR3 spans 16 residues. Per the germline V gene, CDR1 is LGHDT and CDR2 is YNNKEL (reference sequence). CDR3 sequence (DNA): TGTGCCAGCAAACTAGACGACTTAGCGGGGGGCGAGACCCAGTACTTC. This codes for CASKLDDLAGGETQYF.

This clonotype was seen more than once but under ten times. The rearrangement uses TRBV7-9 and TRBJ2-1; 9 bases are shared with TRBD1. V was pared by 5 bases and J by 8 bases, with 10 bases of the junction left unmatched. CDR1 is SEHNR and CDR2 is FQNEAQ in the germline V gene (reference sequence). This CDR3 is built from 15 residues. DNA for the CDR3: TGTGCCAGCAGCCCTGGGACAGGGAGAAACCATGAGCAGTTCTTC. It specifies CASSPGTGRNHEQFF.

The chain couples TRBV19 to TRBJ2-3; 8 nucleotides line up with TRBD2. With V trimmed by 5 bases and J by 4 bases, 5 bases remained unmatched. The CDR3 spans 14 residues. The germline gives CDR1 LNHDA, CDR2 SQIVND (reference sequence). This chain's CDR3 is CASSARGVADTQYF. The CDR3 DNA reads as TGTGCCAGTAGTGCGCGGGGGGTTGCAGATACGCAGTATTTT.

This clonotype was observed a few times. This sequence joins TRBV20-1 and TRBJ1-4; no clear D gene. CDR3 size: 12 residues. From germline, CDR1 is DFQATT and CDR2 SNEGSKA (reference sequence). V was pared by 5 bases and J by 1 base, with 5 bases between. CDR3 sequence: CSARQTNEKLFF. The CDR3 DNA reads TGCAGTGCTCGCCAAACTAATGAAAAACTGTTTTTT.

V and J are TRBV9 and TRBJ2-3; D is unclear. Germline CDR1 and CDR2: SGDLS and YYNGEE. This CDR3 is built from 11 residues. V was pared by 3 bases and J by 7 bases, with 6 bases between. CDR3 sequence reads: CASSDIYTQYF. The CDR3 nucleotides read TGTGCCAGCAGCGATATATATACGCAGTATTTT.

The table lists this clonotype with many counts. The chain joins TRBV15 to TRBJ1-2; D gene uncertain. CDR3 size: 14 residues. The ends were cut back, 2 bases at V and 4 bases at J, with 11 bases in the middle. CDR1 is LNHNV, CDR2 YYDKDF, per germline (reference sequence). CDR3 amino acids: CATSRRQDGYGYTF. The CDR3 bases are TGTGCCACCAGCAGACGGCAGGACGGCTATGGCTACACCTTC.

The V gene is TRBV6-5, the J gene TRBJ2-7, with 10 bases matching TRBD1. V lost 4 bases to trimming and J lost 7 bases; unmatched junction nucleotides: 10. Per the germline V gene, CDR1 is MNHEY and CDR2 is SVGAGI. The CDR3 loop spans 15 amino acids. The CDR3 nucleotides read TGTGCCAGCAGTTCCTCCCGACAGGGGGCGCGAGAGCAGTACTTC. Its translation: CASSSSRQGAREQYF.

Ten or more counts support this clonotype. This sequence joins TRBV20-1 and TRBJ2-1; D not certain. The germline V gene has CDR1 DFQATT and CDR2 SNEGSKA (reference sequence). This CDR3 is built from 12 residues. The germline V and J ends were trimmed by 6 bases and 4 bases, with 10 bases remaining between them. Written as DNA, the CDR3 is TGCAGTGCCACCACGAGGTACAATGAGCAGTTCTTC. It specifies CSATTRYNEQFF.